Given below is one T cell receptor (beta chain) in context. Its antigen target is currently unknown. No base quality information exists; no much larger clone differs at one position. The sample's time point, from its label and the paper: about 28 days (+/-7) after the second vaccine dose. AZD1222 recipients with second doses at about 4 weeks or about 12 weeks were pooled, because spike-specific TCR depth and breadth did not differ between schedules. Vaccinee samples came from UK trials COV001 and COV002, including a single-blind randomized controlled phase 2/3 trial of AZD1222 (ChAdOx1 nCoV-19) in healthy adults. Trial participant PBMC samples were collected at day 0 and day 28 after the second dose for TCRbeta chain sequencing. This entry comes from a study of T cell responses to AZD1222 COVID-19 vaccine (dated by TCRdb to the early 2020s). In terms of the full investigation: TCR sequencing was performed for some 250 trial participants, of whom 200 to 220 were given two doses of AZD1222 and 26 were given two doses of MenACWY control vaccine. Trial participants were enrolled by age into subgroups of 18-55, 56-69 and 70-plus years, and 148, 28 and 57 TCR-sequenced participants, respectively, were included in these subgroups.

Results the study describes overall, beyond this receptor: In the small 56-69-year group, the increase in depth fell short of significance, most likely because of low power. CD4 TCRs associated with the vaccine covered the entire spike protein, and the dominant responses were in regions 160-218 and 743-854. Reportedly, close to half of the unique spike-specific TCRs recognized epitopes lying outside the regions that are mutated in the B.1.351 and B.1.1.7 variants. Conclusions about previously exposed vaccinees were limited because only five to seven AZD1222 recipients were SARS-CoV-2 seropositive at baseline. After two AZD1222 doses, both the breadth and the depth of spike-specific TCRs were significantly higher than at day 0 and than in MenACWY recipients. Participants were mostly white British, with more females than males. The authors suggested clonal diversity may have been underestimated. No day 14 peak-response samples were available, so repertoires were characterized only after the peak T cell response.

After removal of 7 bases from V and 4 bases from J, the junction retains 14 bases not matched to a gene. CDR1 and CDR2 are drawn from the germline V gene: SNHLY, FYNNEI. From cysteine to phenylalanine, the CDR3 is 16 amino acids long. The DNA shown is the 48-base CDR3, in frame from base 1. The CDR3 regions of human TCRbeta chains were analyzed by immunosequencing. For the original study's pipeline: Repertoire TCRs were matched against a reference library of SARS-CoV-2-specific TCRs generated with the MIRA antigen-specificity platform. Breadth was defined as the fraction of unique TCRs that were SARS-CoV-2-associated. Depth was defined as the fraction of total T cells that were SARS-CoV-2-associated. Using the MIRA data, every spike-specific TCR was mapped to the spike region that the TCR reacted to and assigned to either a CD4 or a CD8 class. Log10-transformed breadth and depth values were compared by one-way ANOVA with Sidak's multiple comparisons tests. TCRdb obtained this table from immuneACCESS and retained in-frame rearrangements with V and J assigned. These tables miss some clones; where compared with another copy, unresolved V genes account for less than half of the shortfall, and the remainder is unexplained. The DNA gave D and trimming, while V, J and clone size come from that table. The sample profile shows around 160,000 clones; just over 90% of them were found once. In total, the top ten clones hold 1.3% of the sample.

This clonotype was obtained from an adult who received the AZD1222 COVID-19 vaccine. The material sequenced was peripheral blood, taken 28 days after the second AZD1222 dose. The V and J genes are TRBV2 and TRBJ1-2; TRBD1 lines up with 8 middle nucleotides. DNA sequence: TGTGCCAGCATGGGACAGGAGAGATTCGGTGGCTATGGCTACACCTTC. It translates to CASMGQERFGGYGYTF.